Described below is a single T cell receptor (beta chain) sequence and its context. Antigen specificity is unknown. These data come from a study of TIL therapy for anti-PD-1-resistant metastatic lung cancer. Whole-study context: Patients then received nivolumab; progressors got lymphodepletion, TIL and IL-2.

The CDR3 is made up of 15 amino acids. The junction had 5 bases not matched to a gene; V was cut back by 7 bases and J by 1 base. The V gene's germline CDR1 is KGHDR and CDR2 SFDVKD. Sequencing used immunoSEQ v3. Sequencing used immunoSEQ multiplex PCR; TCRdb keeps in-frame clones, though not all of them. The sample has about 46,000 clones, about 86% seen once. Regarding time point: pre-treatment sample, taken before nivolumab and TIL therapy. Enrollment ran from 2017 to January 2020. Study-level findings and limits: Treatment-naive, never-smoker and oncogene-addicted patients were overrepresented in this highly selected cohort.

Sequenced here: blood, sampled at baseline. The receptor comes from a person aged 25 to 85 with non-small cell lung cancer. The V call is TRBV24-1, the J call TRBJ2-3, with 9 bases aligning to TRBD1. The chain's CDR3 is CATRGQGLGTDTQYF. The CDR3 DNA sequence: TGTGCCACCAGGGGACAGGGTTTGGGCACAGATACGCAGTATTTT.